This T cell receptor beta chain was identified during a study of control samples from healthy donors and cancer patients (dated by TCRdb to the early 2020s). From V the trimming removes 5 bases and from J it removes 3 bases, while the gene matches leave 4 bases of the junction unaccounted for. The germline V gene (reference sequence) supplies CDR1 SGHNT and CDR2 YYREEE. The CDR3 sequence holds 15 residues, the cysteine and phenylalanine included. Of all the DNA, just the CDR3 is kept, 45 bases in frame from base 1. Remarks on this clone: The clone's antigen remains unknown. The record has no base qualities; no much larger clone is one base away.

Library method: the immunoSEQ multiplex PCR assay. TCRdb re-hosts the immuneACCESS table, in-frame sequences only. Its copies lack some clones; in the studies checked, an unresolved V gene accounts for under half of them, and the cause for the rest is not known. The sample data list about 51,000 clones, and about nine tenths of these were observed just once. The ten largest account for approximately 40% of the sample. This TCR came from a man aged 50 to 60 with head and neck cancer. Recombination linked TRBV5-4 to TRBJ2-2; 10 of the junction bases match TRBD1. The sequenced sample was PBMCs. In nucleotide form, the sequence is TGTGCCAGCAGGGGACAGGGGAGGGACACCGGGGAGCTGTTTTTT. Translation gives CASRGQGRDTGELFF.